The rows below give T cell receptor beta chains drawn from one sample of a study of radiation and T cells in renal cell carcinoma. The method was immunoSEQ multiplex PCR; TCRdb's version includes in-frame clones alone and lacks a portion of them. The table shows roughly 45,000 clones, with over 80% occurring only once. This sample comprised blood, obtained from a patient whose treatment included radiotherapy and nephrectomy. These receptors all come from a woman in her 70s with renal cell carcinoma. The CDR3 runs from the conserved cysteine through the conserved F or W. Fields, in order: J gene, V gene, D gene, clone size, CDR3 DNA, CDR3 protein. The D gene is left open where the match is weak. Only part of the rows carry a size: once, few, many, or a class if the clone is expanded.

TRBJ2-3	TRBV30	TRBD2	.	TGTGCCTGGAGTAGACCTTTGGGGGGGGCAGATACGCAGTATTTT	CAWSRPLGGADTQYF
TRBJ2-1	TRBV2	.	.	TGTGCCAGCAGGGCTAGGGACTCCTCCTACAATGAGCAGTTCTTC	CASRARDSSYNEQFF
TRBJ1-3	TRBV19	.	once	TGTGCCAGTAGAAGACCTGGGACACCCGGAAACACCATATATTTT	CASRRPGTPGNTIYF
TRBJ2-7	TRBV20-1	TRBD2	.	TGCAGTGCTAGGGGCGGGGGCGAGCAGTACTTC	CSARGGGEQYF
TRBJ1-1	TRBV28	.	once	TGTGCCAGCAGGCCAAGCCTCGGGACGTTGAACACTGAAGCTTTCTTT	CASRPSLGTLNTEAFF
TRBJ2-1	TRBV9	TRBD2	few	TGTGCCAGCAGCGTAGACGGCGGGGGGGCCGTTAATGAGCAGTTCTTC	CASSVDGGGAVNEQFF
TRBJ2-7	TRBV5-1	TRBD1	.	TGCGCCAGCAGCTTGGCCTTTGGGACAGAAGGGGAGCAGTACTTC	CASSLAFGTEGEQYF
TRBJ2-3	TRBV28	.	.	TGTGCCAGCAGTTTCTTCTTTCGGGATACGCAGTATTTT	CASSFFFRDTQYF
TRBJ2-1	TRBV7-8	TRBD2	.	TGTGCCAGCAGCTTAGGGGGACTAGCGGGGGATGAGCAGTTCTTC	CASSLGGLAGDEQFF
TRBJ1-2	TRBV18	.	few	TGTGCCAGCTCACCAATCGACAGTGAGGGGTATGGCTACACCTTC	CASSPIDSEGYGYTF
TRBJ1-5	TRBV10-3	.	once	TGTGCCATCAGTGATTGGGGCAGGGATGAGCAGCCCCAGCATTTT	CAISDWGRDEQPQHF
TRBJ2-3	TRBV9	.	.	TGTGCCAGCAGCGTAACAGGGGACTCGAGTACGCAGTATTTT	CASSVTGDSSTQYF
TRBJ2-1	TRBV18	TRBD2	.	TGTGCCAGCTCACCACCGTGGGGACTAGCGGGGGGACCCACCTACAATGAGCAGTTCTTC	CASSPPWGLAGGPTYNEQFF
TRBJ2-2	TRBV9	.	few	TGTGCCAGCAGCATTCGACAGACGAACACCGGGGAGCTGTTTTTT	CASSIRQTNTGELFF
TRBJ1-1	TRBV11-1	.	.	TGTGCCAGCAGCTCACCCCGGGGAAACACTGAAGCTTTCTTT	CASSSPRGNTEAFF
TRBJ2-5	TRBV6-1	.	once	TGTGCCAGCAGTGAAAGTCCGACTCGGGAGACCCAGTACTTC	CASSESPTRETQYF
TRBJ1-1	TRBV6-4	.	.	TGTGCCAGCAGTGGACAGGCTAACACTGAAGCTTTCTTT	CASSGQANTEAFF
TRBJ1-5	TRBV6-1	.	.	TGTGCCAGCAGTGACCCTTTCGGGGGGACGAGGGGCAATCAGCCCCAGCATTTT	CASSDPFGGTRGNQPQHF
TRBJ1-4	TRBV2	.	.	TGTGCCAGCAACGGGGAGGTGCGGAAACTGTTTTTT	CASNGEVRKLFF
TRBJ1-4	TRBV6-1	TRBD1	.	TGTGCCAGCAGTGAAAGGCCCATTGAGGGGGCAGGAGCAAAACTGTTTTTT	CASSERPIEGAGAKLFF
TRBJ2-7	TRBV29-1	TRBD2	.	TGCAGCGTCAGCCGGGAAGCGGGAATCTACGAGCAGTACTTC	CSVSREAGIYEQYF
TRBJ2-5	TRBV9	TRBD2	.	TGTGCCAGCAGCCCCCACCCTGGGAGGGACGGGACCCAGTACTTC	CASSPHPGRDGTQYF
TRBJ2-2	TRBV5-1	.	.	TGCGCCAGCAGCTTGACGGGATATGGCGGGGAGCTGTTTTTT	CASSLTGYGGELFF
TRBJ2-3	TRBV2	.	.	TGTGCCAGCACCATACAGGGAGGGAGGCTTAGCACAGATACGCAGTATTTT	CASTIQGGRLSTDTQYF
TRBJ2-3	TRBV14	.	.	TGTGCCAGCAGCCAACCTGGGGATACGCAGTATTTT	CASSQPGDTQYF
TRBJ2-2	TRBV13	.	.	TGTGCCAGCAGCTTCAGCTTGGTCGGTGGGACCGGGGAGCTGTTTTTT	CASSFSLVGGTGELFF
TRBJ1-5	TRBV7-7	.	.	TGTGCCAGCAGCTTAGCGTCTATGCCCCAGCATTTT	CASSLASMPQHF
TRBJ1-3	TRBV5-5	.	.	TGTGCCAGCGGCGGTTTCGGATCTGGAAACACCATATATTTT	CASGGFGSGNTIYF
TRBJ1-2	TRBV10-3	TRBD1	few	TGTGCCATCAGTGAGTACACAGGGACAGATGGCTACACCTTC	CAISEYTGTDGYTF
TRBJ2-5	TRBV19	.	.	TGTGCCAGTAGCTACAGGGTCGTCGGGGAGACCCAGTACTTC	CASSYRVVGETQYF
TRBJ2-7	TRBV11-3	.	.	TGTGCCAGCAGCTCCCTCCGACTTGTCCACGAGCAGTACTTC	CASSSLRLVHEQYF
TRBJ1-1	TRBV5-5	TRBD1	.	TGTGCCAGCAGCTTCAGGGGGACTGAAGCTTTCTTT	CASSFRGTEAFF
TRBJ2-5	TRBV2	.	.	TGTGCCAGCAGTGAACAGGGGAGGCAAGAGACCCAGTACTTC	CASSEQGRQETQYF
TRBJ2-7	TRBV5-1	TRBD2	.	TGCGCCAGCAGCTCGAACCTGGGGGGAGGGCCCTACGAGCAGTACTTC	CASSSNLGGGPYEQYF
TRBJ1-4	TRBV5-6	TRBD1	.	TGTGCCAGCAGCGCCCCGGGACAGGCAACTGAAAAACTGTTTTTT	CASSAPGQATEKLFF
TRBJ1-5	TRBV6-1	.	.	TGTGCCAGCAGTGAAGAAGCAAATCAGCCCCAGCATTTT	CASSEEANQPQHF
TRBJ1-6	TRBV9	.	.	TGTGCCAGCAGCGTAGTAGGGGAAGGTGGTAATTCACCCCTCCACTTT	CASSVVGEGGNSPLHF
TRBJ2-5	TRBV7-9	.	.	TGTGCCAGCAGCTTAAATTCAGGGGTCCAAGAGACCCAGTACTTC	CASSLNSGVQETQYF
TRBJ1-5	TRBV5-8	.	.	TGTGCCAGCAGCCAACACAGCGGGGGTAATCAGCCCCAGCATTTT	CASSQHSGGNQPQHF
TRBJ1-3	TRBV2	.	.	TGTGCCAGCAGTGAAAGGGTTTTCTCTGGAAACACCATATATTTT	CASSERVFSGNTIYF
TRBJ2-1	TRBV12-2	.	.	TGTGCAAGTCGCCCCTATCCTTCCGGGAATAACTACAATGAGCAGTTCTTC	CASRPYPSGNNYNEQFF
TRBJ1-5	TRBV6-6	.	.	TGTGCCAGCAGTTACTCTGCAGGGGTGAATCAGCCCCAGCATTTT	CASSYSAGVNQPQHF
TRBJ1-1	TRBV30	.	.	TGTGCCTGGAGCGTCTCTGTGGGAGACACTGAAGCTTTCTTT	CAWSVSVGDTEAFF
TRBJ1-2	TRBV7-2	.	.	TGTGCCAGCAGCTTCGAGGTTCAGGGCTACACCTTC	CASSFEVQGYTF
TRBJ2-1	TRBV6-5	TRBD2	few	TGTGCCAGCAGTCCGCCGGGGGGCAATGAGCAGTTCTTC	CASSPPGGNEQFF
TRBJ2-7	TRBV6-5	TRBD1	.	TGTGCCACCCAACGGGACAGGGGAATCGACGAGCAGTACTTC	CATQRDRGIDEQYF
TRBJ2-5	TRBV4-1	.	.	TGCGCCAGCAGCCAGAGACTAGTCCAAGAGACCCAGTACTTC	CASSQRLVQETQYF
TRBJ2-5	TRBV28	TRBD1	.	TGTGCCAGCAGTTTATGGGCGTGGACAGGGGGAGAGACCCAGTACTTC	CASSLWAWTGGETQYF
TRBJ2-1	TRBV4-1	TRBD1	many	TGCGCCAGCAGCCAAGACCGGACAGGCTCCAATGAGCAGTTCTTC	CASSQDRTGSNEQFF
TRBJ2-6	TRBV6-6	.	.	TGTGCCAGCAGTTACTCCCGCTCTGGGGCCAACGTCCTGACTTTC	CASSYSRSGANVLTF
TRBJ2-1	TRBV4-3	.	.	TGCGCCAGCAGCCAAGTAGGGTCGAGCGAAGGCTACAATGAGCAGTTCTTC	CASSQVGSSEGYNEQFF
TRBJ2-3	TRBV18	TRBD2	.	TGTGCCAGCTCACCGCTAGCGGCAGACACAGATACGCAGTATTTT	CASSPLAADTDTQYF
TRBJ2-5	TRBV2	.	.	TGTGCCAGCAGTGAGGGGCCTAGGTCGGGGGAGACCCAGTACTTC	CASSEGPRSGETQYF
TRBJ1-2	TRBV2	.	few	TGTGCCAGCAAGCCGGGGGCAGAGCATGGCTACACCTTC	CASKPGAEHGYTF
TRBJ2-3	TRBV7-2	.	.	TGTGCCAGCAGCTTAATGTGGGACCCCACAGATACGCAGTATTTT	CASSLMWDPTDTQYF
TRBJ2-7	TRBV5-6	.	.	TGTGCCAGCAGTTATGGCCAGGGGGGGAGCGAGCAGTACTTC	CASSYGQGGSEQYF
TRBJ2-1	TRBV2	.	.	.	CASSERGVGGGAKFF